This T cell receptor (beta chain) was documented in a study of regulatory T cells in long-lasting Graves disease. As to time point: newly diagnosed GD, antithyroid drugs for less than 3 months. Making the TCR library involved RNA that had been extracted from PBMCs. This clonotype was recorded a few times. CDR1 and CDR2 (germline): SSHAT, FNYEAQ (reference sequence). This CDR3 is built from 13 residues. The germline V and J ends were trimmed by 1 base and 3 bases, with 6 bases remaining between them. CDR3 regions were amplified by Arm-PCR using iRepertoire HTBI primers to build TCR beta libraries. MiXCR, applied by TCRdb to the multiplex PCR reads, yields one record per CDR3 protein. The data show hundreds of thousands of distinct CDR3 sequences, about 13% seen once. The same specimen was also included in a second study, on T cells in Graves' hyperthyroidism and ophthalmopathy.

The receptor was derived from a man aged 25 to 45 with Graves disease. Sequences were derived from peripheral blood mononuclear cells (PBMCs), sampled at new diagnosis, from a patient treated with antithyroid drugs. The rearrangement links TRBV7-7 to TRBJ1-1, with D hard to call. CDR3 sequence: CASSLELDTEAFF. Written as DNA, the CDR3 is TGTGCCAGCAGCTTAGAACTTGACACTGAAGCTTTCTTT.